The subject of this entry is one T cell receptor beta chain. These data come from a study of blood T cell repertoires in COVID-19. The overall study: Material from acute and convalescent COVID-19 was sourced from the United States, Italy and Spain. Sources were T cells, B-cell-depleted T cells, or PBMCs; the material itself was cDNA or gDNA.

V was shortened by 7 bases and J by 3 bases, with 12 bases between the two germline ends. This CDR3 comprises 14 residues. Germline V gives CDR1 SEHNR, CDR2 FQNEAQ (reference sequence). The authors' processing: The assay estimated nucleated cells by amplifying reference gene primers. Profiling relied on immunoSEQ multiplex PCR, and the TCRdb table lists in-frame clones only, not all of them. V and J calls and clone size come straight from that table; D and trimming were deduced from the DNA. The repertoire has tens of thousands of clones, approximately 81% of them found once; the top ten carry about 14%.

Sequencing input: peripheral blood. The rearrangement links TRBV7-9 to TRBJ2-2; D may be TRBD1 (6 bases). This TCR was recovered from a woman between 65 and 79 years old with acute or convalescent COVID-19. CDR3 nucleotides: TGTGCCAGCACCCTGGACAGACACACCGGGGAGCTGTTTTTT. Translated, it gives CASTLDRHTGELFF.